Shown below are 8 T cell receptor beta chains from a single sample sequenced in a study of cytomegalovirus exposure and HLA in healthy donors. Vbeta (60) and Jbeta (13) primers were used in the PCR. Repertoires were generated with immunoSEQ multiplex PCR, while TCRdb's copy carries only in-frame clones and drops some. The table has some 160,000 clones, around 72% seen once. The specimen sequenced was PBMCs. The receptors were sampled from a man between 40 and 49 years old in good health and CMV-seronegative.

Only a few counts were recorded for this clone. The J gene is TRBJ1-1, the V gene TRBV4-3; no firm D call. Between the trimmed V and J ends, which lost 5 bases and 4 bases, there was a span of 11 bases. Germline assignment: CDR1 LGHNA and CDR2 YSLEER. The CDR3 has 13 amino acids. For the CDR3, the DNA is TGCGCCAGCAGCTTCCGGGTGGGCACTGAAGCTTTCTTT. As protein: CASSFRVGTEAFF.

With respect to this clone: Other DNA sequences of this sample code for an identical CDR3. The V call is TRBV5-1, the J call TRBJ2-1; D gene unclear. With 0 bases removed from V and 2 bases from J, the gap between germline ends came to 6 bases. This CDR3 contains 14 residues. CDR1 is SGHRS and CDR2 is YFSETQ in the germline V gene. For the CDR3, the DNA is TGCGCCAGCAGCTTGGGTCAAACCTACAATGAGCAGTTCTTC. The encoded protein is CASSLGQTYNEQFF. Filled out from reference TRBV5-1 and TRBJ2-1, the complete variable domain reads KAGVTQTPRYLIKTRGQQVTLSCSPISGHRSVSWYQQTPGQGLQFLFEYFSETQRNKGNFPGRFSGRQFSNSRSEMNVSTLELGDSALYLCASSLGQTYNEQFFGPGTRLTVL.

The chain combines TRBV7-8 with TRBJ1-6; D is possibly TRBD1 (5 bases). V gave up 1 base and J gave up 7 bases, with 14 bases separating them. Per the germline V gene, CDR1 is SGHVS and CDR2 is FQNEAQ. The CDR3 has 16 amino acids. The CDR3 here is CASSLESRTTNSPLHF. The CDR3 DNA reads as TGTGCCAGCAGCTTAGAGTCGCGGACAACGAATTCACCCCTCCACTTT.

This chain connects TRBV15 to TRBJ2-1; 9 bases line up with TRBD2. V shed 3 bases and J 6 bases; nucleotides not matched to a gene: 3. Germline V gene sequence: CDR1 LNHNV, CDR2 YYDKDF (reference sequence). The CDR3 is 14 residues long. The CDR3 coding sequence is TGTGCCACCAGCAGGGGGACTAGCTCCAATGAGCAGTTCTTC. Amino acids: CATSRGTSSNEQFF.

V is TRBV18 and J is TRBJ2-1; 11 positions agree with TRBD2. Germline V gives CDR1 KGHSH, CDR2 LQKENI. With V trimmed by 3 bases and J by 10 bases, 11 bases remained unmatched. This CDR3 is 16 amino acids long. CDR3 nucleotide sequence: TGTGCCAGCTCACCTTTAGCGGGAGGGCTCTTGGACGAGCAGTTCTTC. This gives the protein CASSPLAGGLLDEQFF.

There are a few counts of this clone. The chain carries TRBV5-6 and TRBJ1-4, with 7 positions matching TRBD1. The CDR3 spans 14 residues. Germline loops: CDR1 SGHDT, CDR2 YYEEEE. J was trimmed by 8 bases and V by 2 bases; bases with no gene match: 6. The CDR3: CASSFQGVREKLFF. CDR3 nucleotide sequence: TGTGCCAGCAGCTTCCAGGGGGTAAGAGAAAAACTGTTTTTT.

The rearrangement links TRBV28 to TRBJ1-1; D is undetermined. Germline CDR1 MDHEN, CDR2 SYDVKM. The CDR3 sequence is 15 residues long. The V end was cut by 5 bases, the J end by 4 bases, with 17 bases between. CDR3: CASSPRGFLRTEAFF. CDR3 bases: TGTGCCAGCAGTCCCCGAGGGTTCCTACGCACTGAAGCTTTCTTT.

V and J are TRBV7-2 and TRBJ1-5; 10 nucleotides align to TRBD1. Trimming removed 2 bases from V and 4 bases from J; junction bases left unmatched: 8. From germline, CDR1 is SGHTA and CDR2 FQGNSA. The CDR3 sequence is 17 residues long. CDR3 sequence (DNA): TGTGCCAGCAGCTTAAGCTTAGGGGGACAGGGGAATCAGCCCCAGCATTTT. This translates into CASSLSLGGQGNQPQHF.